One and the same sample provided the 22 T cell receptor beta chains below, sequenced in a study of regulatory T cells in long-lasting Graves disease. Specified time point: newly diagnosed GD, antithyroid drugs for less than 3 months. From PBMCs, RNA was extracted and then used to make the TCR library. Libraries of TCR beta came from iRepertoire HTBI primers plus Arm-PCR of CDR3 regions. TCRdb fed the multiplex PCR reads into MiXCR, producing one record per CDR3 protein. Of about 540,000 distinct CDR3 sequences in the sample, 13% were seen once. These data are also associated with another study on T cells in Graves' hyperthyroidism and ophthalmopathy.

Sequenced here: peripheral blood mononuclear cells (PBMCs), sampled at new diagnosis, from a patient treated with antithyroid drugs. All receptors derive from a man aged 25 to 40 with Graves disease.

This clonotype was recorded a few times. The rearrangement joins TRBV30 to TRBJ1-2; the match to TRBD1 covers 8 bases. Trimming cost V 4 bases and J 4 bases; bases outside gene matches: 8. Germline assignment: CDR1 GTSNPN and CDR2 SVGIG (reference sequence). CDR3 length: 14 residues. CDR3 sequence reads: CAWKLGQGFYGYTF. The CDR3 nucleotides are TGTGCCTGGAAGCTCGGACAGGGTTTCTATGGCTACACCTTC.

This chain uses TRBV2 with TRBJ2-2; no clear D gene. Trimming removed 9 bases from V and 3 bases from J, with 11 bases in between. CDR1 SNHLY and CDR2 FYNNEI come from the germline V gene. The CDR3 has 13 residues. The CDR3 region is CARAASDTGELFF. CDR3 bases: TGTGCCAGGGCAGCGTCAGACACCGGGGAGCTGTTTTTT.

Only a few counts were recorded for this clonotype. One end of the junction varies from germline; a read error may be responsible. The chain uses TRBV4-1 and TRBJ1-2; D is unclear. Looked up from germline, CDR1 is MGHRA and CDR2 is YSYEKL. The CDR3 totals 15 residues. CDR3 sequence reads: CANSQGSPFDYGYTF. The CDR3 DNA follows: TGCGCCAACAGCCAAGGATCACCTTTCGACTATGGCTACACCTTC.

This clonotype appeared many times. The genes are TRBV10-1 and TRBJ2-5; 11 bases match TRBD2. V lost 3 bases, J lost 3 bases, and 3 bases stayed unmatched. Germline lookup yields CDR1 WNHNN and CDR2 SYGVQD (reference sequence). This CDR3 is built from 15 residues. The CDR3 nucleotides read TGCGCCAGCAGTGATCCGGGACTAGCGGAAGAGACCCAGTACTTC. It yields the protein CASSDPGLAEETQYF.

There are many counts of this clonotype. This chain links TRBV29-1 with TRBJ1-1; no clear D gene. Trimming took off 7 bases at V and 0 bases at J, with 9 bases between the two ends. The CDR3 loop spans 12 amino acids. Germline-derived CDR1 and CDR2 are SQVTM and ANQGSEA. The CDR3 DNA is TGCAGCGGAACGCTAGTGAACACTGAAGCTTTCTTT. Amino acid sequence: CSGTLVNTEAFF.

This clonotype has at least ten counts. The chain couples TRBV7-2 to TRBJ2-7; D possibly corresponds to TRBD2 (6 bases). Germline V gene lookup returns CDR1 SGHTA and CDR2 FQGNSA. The CDR3 consists of 14 residues. The germline V and J ends were trimmed by 0 bases and 6 bases, with 12 bases remaining between them. The DNA for the CDR3 is TGTGCCAGCAGCTTAGCGCGACTAGGGGTCGAGCAGTACTTC. Protein sequence: CASSLARLGVEQYF.

This clonotype has ten or more counts. V usage is TRBV6-5 and J usage is TRBJ1-1; TRBD1 is a possible D gene (6 bases). Trimming took off 2 bases at V and 11 bases at J, with 18 bases between the two ends. The CDR3 extends over 14 amino acids. Germline V lookup: CDR1 MNHEY, CDR2 SVGAGI. The CDR3 DNA reads as TGTGCCAGCAGTTACATTGGTGGACAGTCCGGGGCTTTCTTT. This translates into CASSYIGGQSGAFF.

This clonotype was recorded many times. V usage is TRBV5-1 and J usage is TRBJ2-5; D call uncertain. V lost 1 base and J lost 0, with 4 bases in between. The CDR3 length is 13 residues. Germline CDR1 reads SGHRS; CDR2 reads YFSETQ. The CDR3 reads CASSLQDQETQYF. The DNA for the CDR3 is TGCGCCAGCAGCTTGCAGGACCAAGAGACCCAGTACTTC.

This clonotype was recorded at least ten times. The chain joins TRBV20-1 to TRBJ1-5; a weak D match, TRBD1 (6 bases). V lost 0 bases to trimming and J lost 0 bases, with 15 bases between them. From germline, CDR1 is DFQATT and CDR2 SNEGSKA (reference sequence). The CDR3 extends over 17 amino acids. The CDR3 DNA reads as TGCAGTGCTAGAGACCTGGCAGGGACATATAGCAATCAGCCCCAGCATTTT. Translating it yields CSARDLAGTYSNQPQHF.

Many counts were recorded for this clonotype. The chain has TRBV29-1 and TRBJ2-3, with D possibly being TRBD1 (6 bases). Germline V gene data show CDR1 as SQVTM and CDR2 as ANQGSEA. Trimming took off 6 bases at V and 2 bases at J, with 24 bases between the two ends. The CDR3 consists of 17 residues. CDR3 sequence reads: CSVERVGGGRPTDTQYF. CDR3 nucleotides: TGCAGCGTCGAAAGGGTAGGTGGGGGCAGACCCACAGATACGCAGTATTTT.

In its sample, this clonotype was seen a few times. The genes are TRBV11-2 and TRBJ1-6; D call uncertain. Deletions cut 0 bases from V and 7 bases from J, with 13 bases between. The CDR3 spans 16 residues. In germline, CDR1 is SGHAT, CDR2 FQNNGV. The CDR3 bases are TGTGCCAGCAGCTTAGAAGGTCAAGCTAGGAATTCACCCCTCCACTTT. Protein sequence: CASSLEGQARNSPLHF.

At least ten counts were recorded for this clonotype. The V and J genes are TRBV29-1 and TRBJ1-2; 9 positions agree with TRBD1. Germline loops: CDR1 SQVTM, CDR2 ANQGSEA. This CDR3 has 17 residues. The V and J ends lost 2 bases and 1 base, in that order; junction bases with no gene match: 11. CDR3 protein: CSVESTGGAGINYGYTF. CDR3 bases: TGCAGCGTTGAATCTACAGGGGGCGCGGGAATTAACTATGGCTACACCTTC.

This clonotype was picked up many times. The rearrangement uses TRBV30 and TRBJ1-4; a weak D match, TRBD1 (5 bases). The germline CDR1 and CDR2 sequences are GTSNPN and SVGIG (reference sequence). The CDR3 covers 13 residues. V was cut by 3 bases and J by 8 bases, with 13 bases left in between. CDR3 region: CAWRQSKGEKLFF. In nucleotides, the CDR3 is TGTGCCTGGAGGCAAAGCAAGGGGGAAAAACTGTTTTTT.

This clonotype was counted at least ten times. The rearrangement joins TRBV11-2 to TRBJ2-1; 9 bases align to TRBD1. The junction had 13 bases not matched to a gene; V was cut back by 1 base and J by 12 bases. The CDR3 totals 16 residues. Germline assignment: CDR1 SGHAT and CDR2 FQNNGV. The CDR3: CASSLVSDRGTIGQFF. The CDR3 coding sequence is TGTGCCAGCAGCTTAGTTTCGGACAGGGGTACAATCGGGCAGTTCTTC. Full variable domain (rest looked up from reference TRBV11-2 and TRBJ2-1): EAGVAQSPRYKIIEKRQSVAFWCNPISGHATLYWYQQILGQGPKLLIQFQNNGVVDDSQLPKDRFSAERLKGVDSTLKIQPAKLEDSAVYLCASSLVSDRGTIGQFFGPGTRLTVL.

This clonotype was observed at least ten times. The CDR3 bases are TGTGCCAGCACGCGAGGACTAGCTTTCCAAGAGACCCAGTACTTC. As protein: CASTRGLAFQETQYF. The chain links TRBV2 to TRBJ2-5; 8 bases align to TRBD2. The germline V gene encodes CDR1 SNHLY and CDR2 FYNNEI. J was trimmed by 1 base and V by 7 bases; bases with no gene match: 8. CDR3 size: 15 residues. Full variable domain (remainder filled in from reference TRBV2 and TRBJ2-5): EPEVTQTPSHQVTQMGQEVILRCVPISNHLYFYWYRQILGQKVEFLVSFYNNEISEKSEIFDDQFSVERPDGSNFTLKIRSTKLEDSAMYFCASTRGLAFQETQYFGPGTRLLVL.

In its sample, this clonotype was seen many times. The V gene is TRBV27, the J gene TRBJ2-3, with 13 bases lining up with TRBD2. This CDR3 comprises 19 residues. The germline gives CDR1 MNHEY, CDR2 SMNVEV (reference sequence). The V segment lost 1 base and the J segment 7 bases; nucleotides outside the gene matches: 14. Here the CDR3 DNA reads TGTGCCAGCAGTTTATGGGGCGGACCGGGACTAGCGGGATGGTATACGCAGTATTTT. It codes for CASSLWGGPGLAGWYTQYF.

The table lists this clonotype with a few counts. V and J are TRBV5-1 and TRBJ2-7; D is uncertain. This CDR3 has 15 amino acids. The V and J ends lost 0 bases and 0 bases respectively, with 10 bases between them. Per the germline V gene, CDR1 is SGHRS and CDR2 is YFSETQ. CDR3 in DNA: TGCGCCAGCAGCTTGGAACAACCCAGCTCCTACGAGCAGTACTTC. It yields the protein CASSLEQPSSYEQYF.

This chain uses TRBV6-1 with TRBJ1-3; D call uncertain. The CDR3 extends over 16 amino acids. With 6 bases removed from V and 0 bases from J, the gap between germline ends came to 15 bases. Germline V gives CDR1 MNHNS, CDR2 SASEGT. The CDR3 DNA is TGTGCCAGCAGCCCTGGACCCACGAACTCTGGAAACACCATATATTTT. Its protein product is CASSPGPTNSGNTIYF.

The rearrangement joins TRBV5-5 to TRBJ2-2; D may be TRBD1 (6 bases). The CDR3 is 16 residues long. Trimming cost V 6 bases and J 0 bases, with 15 bases left between them. Looked up from germline, CDR1 is SGHKS and CDR2 is YYEKEE (reference sequence). The chain's CDR3 is CASIPVGGTNTGELFF. The CDR3 bases are TGTGCCAGCATACCTGTTGGGGGCACGAACACCGGGGAGCTGTTTTTT.

This clonotype was recorded at least ten times. The J gene is TRBJ1-2, the V gene TRBV2; 7 bases map to TRBD1. Germline V gene data show CDR1 as SNHLY and CDR2 as FYNNEI. J was trimmed by 7 bases and V by 1 base; bases with no gene match: 6. This CDR3 has 14 residues. The DNA for the CDR3 is TGTGCCAGCAGTGAAGGACGCCAGGGGGGTGGCTACACCTTC. Encoded protein: CASSEGRQGGGYTF.

The J gene is TRBJ2-1, the V gene TRBV2; 8 bases map to TRBD2. This CDR3 contains 14 residues. CDR1 SNHLY and CDR2 FYNNEI come from the germline V gene. J was trimmed by 9 bases and V by 6 bases; bases with no gene match: 10. DNA of the CDR3: TGTGCCAGCAGGGGGATTAGCGGGACGGGTGAGCAGTTCTTC. This encodes CASRGISGTGEQFF.

Of note for this clonotype: This sequence may be a read error, since a much larger clone differs from it by one base. The chain is built from TRBV15 and TRBJ2-3; TRBD2 matches 9 bases. This CDR3 contains 18 residues. The germline CDR1 and CDR2 sequences are LNHNV and YYDKDF (reference sequence). Written as DNA, the CDR3 is TGTGCCACCAGCAGAGATTTAGGGCTAGCGGGACGCACAGATACGCGGTATTTT. It translates to CATSRDLGLAGRTDTRYF.